The TCR beta chain described here comes from a study of cytomegalovirus exposure and HLA in healthy donors. This clone came up a few times. Germline CDR1 is LNHNV and CDR2 is YYDKDF (reference sequence). The CDR3 has 15 residues. With 4 bases removed from V and 2 bases from J, the gap between germline ends came to 14 bases. PCR primers comprised 60 Vbeta and 13 Jbeta primers. Sequenced by immunoSEQ multiplex PCR; TCRdb stores in-frame clones only, minus some. In the table there are about 130,000 clones, 60% to 80% of which are singletons. The chain employs TRBV15 and TRBJ1-2, with D perhaps TRBD1 (5 bases). This receptor was obtained from a man in his thirties or forties in good health and CMV-seronegative. Source material: PBMCs. The CDR3 coding sequence is TGTGCCACCAGCACGGGTGTCGGGGGGAACTATGGCTACACCTTC. Its protein is CATSTGVGGNYGYTF.